Described below is a single T cell receptor beta chain sequence and its context. Its antigen is as yet unknown. The CDR3 has 14 amino acids. Losses at the gene ends were 6 bases for V and 1 base for J; bases not matched to a gene: 3. The germline V gene encodes CDR1 LNHDA and CDR2 SQIVND (reference sequence). Only in-frame clones appear in the TCRdb table, and some are missing; sequencing was by immunoSEQ multiplex PCR. This sample has 2 million to 2.5 million clones, with roughly 93% found just once. These data originate in a study of shared clonotypes between healthy human individuals. Notes on the study in general: Researchers sampled only blood; tissue repertoires likely differ. Naive CD4 clonotype sharing across four donors was about 5%.

The source of this sequence is a man aged 18 to 29 in good health. Some clones in this sample may be carry-over from other donors' samples. The V call is TRBV19, the J call TRBJ2-3; 8 nucleotides match TRBD2. What was sequenced was naive CD4+ T cells from PBMCs. Subset denoted: CD45RA+ positively selected. CDR3 coding DNA: TGTGCCAGTAGGCATAGCGGGGGCACAGATACGCAGTATTTT. Residues: CASRHSGGTDTQYF.